This T cell receptor (beta chain) is from a study of T cells after posttransplantation cyclophosphamide. Study-level findings and limits: Donor CD8+ memory clones often dominated recipient blood repertoires at later times. Blood and skin or GI T cell repertoires showed limited TRB overlap. After PTCy, TRB diversity resembled that of CNI/methotrexate controls.

Some clones are missing from TCRdb's copy, which holds only in-frame ones; the method was immunoSEQ multiplex PCR. This sample carries about 16,000 clones, around 95% of them seen once, and the ten largest clones take more than 0.25%. Germline V gene sequence: CDR1 LNHNV, CDR2 YYDKDF (reference sequence). The CDR3 length is 14 residues. The naive gate required viable CD3+CD4+ or CD3+CD8+ cells with CCR7+CD45RA+CD45RO-CD95-CD27+CD28+ phenotype. About this clone itself: Antigen specificity is unknown. The germline gene is not matched at one end of the junction; a read error may be the cause.

The receptor was derived from a woman aged 45-65 years in good health and a related stem cell transplant donor. The chain couples TRBV15 to TRBJ1-2, with D unresolved. Sample: naive CD4+ T cells sorted from blood. The CDR3 nucleotides are TGTGCCACCAGCAGAGATTCAGGCTTCTATGGCTACGCCTTC. Amino acids: CATSRDSGFYGYAF.